This section outlines one T cell receptor (beta chain) sequence together with its context. The antigen is unknown. The V gene lost 4 bases and the J gene lost 13 bases, with 23 bases spanning the gap. This CDR3 contains 15 residues. Germline CDR1 and CDR2: LGHDT and YNNKEL (reference sequence). A second PCR, run for about 7 to 11 cycles, used a sample-barcoded 5' primer plus a J-beta primer mix. TCRdb recomputed calls from the 5' RACE reads with MiXCR, one row per CDR3 protein. The sample carries around 1.7 million distinct CDR3 sequences, roughly 28% recorded once. This sample was included in a study of blood T cells in healthy people across ages. Study-level points and caveats: While age rose, TCR beta diversity per million T cells dropped in a roughly linear way. Not knowing donor CMV status may have confounded expanded clonotype changes. It was the long-lived donors that had more naive CD4+ cells and higher diversity than aged donors.

This receptor was taken from a woman under 40 in good health. The material sequenced was blood. This rearrangement joins TRBV3-1 to TRBJ2-4, with D perhaps being TRBD1 or TRBD2 (7 bases each). CDR3 protein: CASSPFRGGGGAQYF. CDR3 DNA: TGTGCCAGCAGCCCCTTCAGGGGGGGGGGAGGGGCCCAGTACTTC.